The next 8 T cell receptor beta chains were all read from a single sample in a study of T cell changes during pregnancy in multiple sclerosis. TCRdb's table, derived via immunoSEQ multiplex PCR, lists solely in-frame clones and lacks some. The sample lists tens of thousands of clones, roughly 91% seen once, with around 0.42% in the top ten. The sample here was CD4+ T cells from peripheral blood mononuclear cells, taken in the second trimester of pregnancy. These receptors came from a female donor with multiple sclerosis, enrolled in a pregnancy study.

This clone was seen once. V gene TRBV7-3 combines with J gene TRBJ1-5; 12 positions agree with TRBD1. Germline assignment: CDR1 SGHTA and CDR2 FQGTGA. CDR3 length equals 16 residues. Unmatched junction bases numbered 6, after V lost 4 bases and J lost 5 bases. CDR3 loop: CASSSGQGAEDQPQHF. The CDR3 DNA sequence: TGTGCCAGCAGCTCGGGACAGGGGGCTGAGGATCAGCCCCAGCATTTT.

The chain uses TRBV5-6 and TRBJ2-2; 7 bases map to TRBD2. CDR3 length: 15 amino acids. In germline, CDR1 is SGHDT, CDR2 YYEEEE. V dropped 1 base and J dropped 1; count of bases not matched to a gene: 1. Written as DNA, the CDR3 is TGTGCCAGCAGCTTGTCGGGAGGGAACACCGGGGAGCTGTTTTTT. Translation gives CASSLSGGNTGELFF.

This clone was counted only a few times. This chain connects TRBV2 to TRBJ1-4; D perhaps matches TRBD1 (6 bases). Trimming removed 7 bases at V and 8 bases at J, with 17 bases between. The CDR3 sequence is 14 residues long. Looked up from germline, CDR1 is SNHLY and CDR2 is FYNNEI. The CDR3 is CASKRQVSGEKLFF. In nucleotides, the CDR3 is TGTGCCAGCAAAAGACAGGTTTCGGGGGAAAAACTGTTTTTT.

CDR3 sequence: CASSLTPEETQYF. CDR3 coding DNA: TGTGCCAGCAGCTTGACCCCCGAGGAGACCCAGTACTTC. The rearrangement links TRBV5-4 to TRBJ2-5; unclear D gene. V was pared by 1 base and J by 5 bases, with 9 bases between. Germline assignment: CDR1 SGHNT and CDR2 YYREEE (reference sequence). There are 13 residues in the CDR3.

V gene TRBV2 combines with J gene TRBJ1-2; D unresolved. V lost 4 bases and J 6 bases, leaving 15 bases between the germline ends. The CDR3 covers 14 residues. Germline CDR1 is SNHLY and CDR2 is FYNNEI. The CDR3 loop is CASSAVNNADGYTF. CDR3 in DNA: TGTGCCAGCAGTGCGGTCAACAACGCGGATGGCTACACCTTC.

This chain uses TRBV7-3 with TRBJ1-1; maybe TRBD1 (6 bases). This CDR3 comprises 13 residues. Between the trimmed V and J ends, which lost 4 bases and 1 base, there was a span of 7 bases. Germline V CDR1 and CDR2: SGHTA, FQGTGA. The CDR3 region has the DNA TGTGCCAGCAGCTCACAGGGGAACACTGAAGCTTTCTTT. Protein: CASSSQGNTEAFF.

The chain's CDR3 is CASRDPGLATDTQYF. The CDR3 coding sequence is TGTGCCAGCAGGGATCCGGGACTAGCGACAGATACGCAGTATTTT. The J gene is TRBJ2-3, the V gene TRBV6-1, with TRBD2 matching 10 bases. Losses at the gene ends were 6 bases for V and 3 bases for J; bases not matched to a gene: 6. Germline V gives CDR1 MNHNS, CDR2 SASEGT. The CDR3 runs 15 residues.

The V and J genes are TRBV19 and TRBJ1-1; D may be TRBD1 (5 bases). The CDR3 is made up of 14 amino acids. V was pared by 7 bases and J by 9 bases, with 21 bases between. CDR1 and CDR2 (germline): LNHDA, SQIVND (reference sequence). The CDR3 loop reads CASMITGIPGQAFF. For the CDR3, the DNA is TGTGCCAGTATGATTACAGGTATACCCGGACAAGCTTTCTTT.